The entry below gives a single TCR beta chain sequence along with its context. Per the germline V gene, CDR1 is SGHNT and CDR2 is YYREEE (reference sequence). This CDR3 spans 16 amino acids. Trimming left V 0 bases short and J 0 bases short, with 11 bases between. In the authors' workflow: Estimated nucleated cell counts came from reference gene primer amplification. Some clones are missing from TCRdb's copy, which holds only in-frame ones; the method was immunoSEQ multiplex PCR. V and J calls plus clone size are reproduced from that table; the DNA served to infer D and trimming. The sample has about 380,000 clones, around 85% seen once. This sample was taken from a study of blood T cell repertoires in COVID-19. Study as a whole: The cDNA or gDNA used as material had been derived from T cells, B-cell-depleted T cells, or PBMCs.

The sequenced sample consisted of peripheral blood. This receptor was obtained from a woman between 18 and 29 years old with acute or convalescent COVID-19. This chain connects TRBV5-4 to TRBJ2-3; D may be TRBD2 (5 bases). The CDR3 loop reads CASSLEADPSTDTQYF. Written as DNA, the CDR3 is TGTGCCAGCAGCTTGGAAGCGGACCCTAGCACAGATACGCAGTATTTT.